A selection of T cell receptor beta chains follows, all from one sample in a study of cytomegalovirus exposure and HLA in healthy donors. Libraries were prepared by immunoSEQ multiplex PCR; TCRdb keeps only in-frame clonotypes and omits some of them. Of about 200,000 clones detected, roughly 73% appear once; the ten largest clones hold less than 2%. Material for sequencing was PBMCs. The origin of the receptors is a woman aged 25 to 39 in good health and CMV-seronegative. CDR3s include the opening cysteine and the closing phenylalanine or tryptophan. The D gene is left open where the match is weak. Size is omitted from some rows. Given values are once, few, many or a class for expanded clones.

once	15	TRBV10-3	TRBJ2-7	.	TGTGCCACCGAATCTTCCTGGGGGGGCAGGGGTGAGCAGTACTTC	CATESSWGGRGEQYF
few	15	TRBV4-3	TRBJ1-1	TRBD1	TGCGCCAGCAGCCACCAACAGGGGGTTAACACTGAAGCTTTCTTT	CASSHQQGVNTEAFF
.	13	TRBV2	TRBJ1-1	.	TGTGCCGGCTCAGGGGAGCGGAACACTGAAGCTTTCTTT	CAGSGERNTEAFF
.	18	TRBV27	TRBJ1-5	.	TGTGCCAGCAGCTGGAGCGGCGGGGGGGCAGGGTCTTACCAGCCCCAGCATTTT	CASSWSGGGAGSYQPQHF
.	17	TRBV30	TRBJ2-2	TRBD2	TGTGCCTGGACCCGTTTTTTTAGCGGGAGTGATGGCGGGGAGCTGTTTTTT	CAWTRFFSGSDGGELFF
.	16	TRBV7-6	TRBJ1-3	.	TGTGCCAGCAGCCCCCGGGGGTCGAGCTCTGGAAACACCATATATTTT	CASSPRGSSSGNTIYF
.	15	TRBV4-2	TRBJ1-2	TRBD1	TGTGCCAGCAGCCAAGATGGGGCAGGGGGAGATGGCTACACCTTC	CASSQDGAGGDGYTF
.	14	TRBV5-1	TRBJ1-2	TRBD1	TGCGCCAGCAGCTCGACAGGGGGCGTAGCTGGCTACACCTTC	CASSSTGGVAGYTF
.	16	TRBV11-3	TRBJ2-5	TRBD2	TGTGCCAGCAGCTTAGGGGGCCTAGCGGGAGAAGAGACCCAGTACTTC	CASSLGGLAGEETQYF
.	14	TRBV9	TRBJ1-2	.	TGTGCCAGCAGCCTCCCGGGTCAGCTGAATGGCTACACCTTC	CASSLPGQLNGYTF
.	14	TRBV28	TRBJ2-4	.	TGTGCCAGCAGTATCCCCGGGGCCAAAAACATTCAGTACTTC	CASSIPGAKNIQYF
.	16	TRBV11-2	TRBJ1-4	.	TGTGCCAGCAGCACATGGATGGGGGAGGTTAATGAAAAACTGTTTTTT	CASSTWMGEVNEKLFF
.	15	TRBV6-5	TRBJ1-2	TRBD1	TGTGCCAGCAGTTACTCAGGGACAGGGAACTATGGCTACACCTTC	CASSYSGTGNYGYTF
.	16	TRBV29-1	TRBJ2-5	TRBD2	TGCAGCGTAGCGCGCAGGCAAGCACTAGCGGAAGAGACCCAGTACTTC	CSVARRQALAEETQYF
.	14	TRBV4-1	TRBJ1-1	.	TGCGCCAGCAGCCAAGGTTTCACAAGATGTGAAGCTTTCTTT	CASSQGFTRCEAFF
.	17	TRBV10-3	TRBJ2-7	.	TGTGCCATCAGTGAGTATGGTGGGGGCCTATACTCCTACGAGCAGTACTTC	CAISEYGGGLYSYEQYF
.	15	TRBV4-3	TRBJ1-2	.	TGCGCCAGCAGCCAAGGACACGGGGTTAACTATGGCTACACCTTC	CASSQGHGVNYGYTF
.	13	TRBV10-1	TRBJ1-3	.	TGCGCCAGCCATGAGCGCAGAGGAAACACCATATATTTT	CASHERRGNTIYF
.	17	TRBV7-8	TRBJ1-3	.	TGTGCCAGCAGCTTAGCGTGGCAGGGCGCCTCTGGAAACACCATATATTTT	CASSLAWQGASGNTIYF
.	15	TRBV7-9	TRBJ2-1	TRBD1	TGTGCCGGAGAATGGACAGGTTCTTTGTACAATGAGCAGTTCTTC	CAGEWTGSLYNEQFF
.	12	TRBV29-1	TRBJ2-2	TRBD1	TGCAGCGTCTCACAGGGGCCCGGGGAGCTGTTTTTT	CSVSQGPGELFF
.	15	TRBV19	TRBJ1-4	TRBD1	TGTGCCACCGCATCAACCGGGACAGGGGATGAAAAACTGTTTTTT	CATASTGTGDEKLFF
.	14	TRBV9	TRBJ2-7	TRBD2	TGTGCCAGCAGCGTTCCGGGGGGGCCTTACGAGCAGTACTTC	CASSVPGGPYEQYF
.	13	TRBV5-8	TRBJ1-2	.	TGTGCCAGCAGCTTGGCCGCAGTCTATGGCTACACCTTC	CASSLAAVYGYTF
few	15	TRBV7-6	TRBJ2-2	TRBD1	TGTGCCAGCAACAACGGACAGGGTTGGGCCGGGGAGCTGTTTTTT	CASNNGQGWAGELFF
.	18	TRBV19	TRBJ2-3	.	TGTGCCACCACCCTTGTAGGGGCAGGGCTTGGGTACACAGATACGCAGTATTTT	CATTLVGAGLGYTDTQYF
.	12	TRBV5-1	TRBJ1-2	.	TGCGCCAGCAGCTTGGCGGGAGATGGCTACACCTTC	CASSLAGDGYTF
.	17	TRBV18	TRBJ1-4	TRBD1	TGTGCCAGCTCACCAAGGGACAGGGCCTTGATTAATGAAAAACTGTTTTTT	CASSPRDRALINEKLFF
.	15	TRBV5-1	TRBJ1-3	.	TGCGCCAGCAGTGTGGCGGAGAGCTCTGGAAACACCATATATTTT	CASSVAESSGNTIYF
.	15	TRBV4-1	TRBJ2-6	.	TGCGCCAGCAGCCAAGACAACTCTGGGGCCAACGTCCTGACTTTC	CASSQDNSGANVLTF
.	14	TRBV19	TRBJ2-3	.	TGTGCCAGTAGTCCTGCGCAGGGCACAGATACGCAGTATTTT	CASSPAQGTDTQYF
once	14	TRBV10-3	TRBJ1-4	.	TGTGCCATCAGTGAGCAGGGGTCTAGTGAAAAACTGTTTTTT	CAISEQGSSEKLFF
.	17	TRBV2	TRBJ2-2	TRBD1	TGTGCCAGCAGTTCCCGCGGACAGGGGGTTAATGGCGGGGAGCTGTTTTTT	CASSSRGQGVNGGELFF
.	13	TRBV4-2	TRBJ1-1	.	TGTGCCAGCAGCCCCTCGTTCGGGACTGAAGCTTTCTTT	CASSPSFGTEAFF
.	14	TRBV5-6	TRBJ1-4	TRBD1	TGTGCCAGCAGCTTAGACAGGGTAGACGAAAAACTGTTTTTT	CASSLDRVDEKLFF
.	14	TRBV7-2	TRBJ2-1	TRBD2	TGTGCCAGCAGCTGGACTAGCGGTTACAATGAGCAGTTCTTC	CASSWTSGYNEQFF
few	16	TRBV5-1	TRBJ1-1	TRBD1	TGCGCCAGCAGCCCGGGGACAGGGCGGATGGACACTGAAGCTTTCTTT	CASSPGTGRMDTEAFF
few	15	TRBV4-1	TRBJ1-4	TRBD1	TGCGCCAGCAGCCTCCACGGGACAGGGAATGAAAAACTGTTTTTT	CASSLHGTGNEKLFF
.	16	TRBV5-8	TRBJ1-5	TRBD1	TGTGCCAGCAGCTTGTGGCAGGGGGCGAGCAATCAGCCCCAGCATTTT	CASSLWQGASNQPQHF
.	15	TRBV27	TRBJ2-7	.	TGTGCCAGCAGGTCCCTCTCTAGTCGAGCCTACGAGCAGTACTTC	CASRSLSSRAYEQYF
.	14	TRBV2	TRBJ2-5	TRBD2	TGTGCCAGCAGGACTAGCGGGGGGCAAGAGACCCAGTACTTC	CASRTSGGQETQYF
.	15	TRBV5-1	TRBJ2-5	TRBD2	TGCGCCAGCAGCTTGGCCAGCGGGAGCCAAGAGACCCAGTACTTC	CASSLASGSQETQYF
.	16	TRBV19	TRBJ1-5	TRBD1	TGTGCCAGTAGTTCGGGACAGGGCAGGGGCAATCAGCCCCAGCATTTT	CASSSGQGRGNQPQHF
.	15	TRBV2	TRBJ1-4	TRBD1	TGTGCCAGCAGTCGGAGTCGGACAGGGGAGGGAAAACTGTTTTTT	CASSRSRTGEGKLFF
.	15	TRBV5-1	TRBJ2-5	TRBD1	TGCGCCAGCAGCACCGGGACAGGGCCAAAAGAGACCCAGTACTTC	CASSTGTGPKETQYF
.	12	TRBV7-9	TRBJ2-1	.	TGTGCCAGCAGCTCTTGGGAGGATGAGCAGTTCTTC	CASSSWEDEQFF
.	14	TRBV5-8	TRBJ1-2	.	TGTGCCAGCAGCTATCGGCCAGGGGTCTATGGCTACACCTTC	CASSYRPGVYGYTF
.	14	TRBV7-9	TRBJ2-7	.	TGTGCCAGCAGCTTAGTGAAGAGCTCCTACGAGCAGTACTTC	CASSLVKSSYEQYF
.	16	TRBV6-6	TRBJ2-7	TRBD2	TGTGCCAGCAGTTACCCTAGCGGGAGGAGCTCCTACGAGCAGTACTTC	CASSYPSGRSSYEQYF
.	16	TRBV2	TRBJ2-3	.	TGTGCCAGCAGTGAAGATGTGCGGGCAATCACAGATACGCAGTATTTT	CASSEDVRAITDTQYF
.	17	TRBV15	TRBJ2-1	TRBD1	TGTGCCACCAGCAGGAGGGACAGGACGGGGTCCTACAATGAGCAGTTCTTC	CATSRRDRTGSYNEQFF
few	15	TRBV4-1	TRBJ2-7	TRBD1	TGCGCCAGCAGCCTAACAGGGGTAGGTTCCTACGAGCAGTACTTC	CASSLTGVGSYEQYF
few	18	TRBV7-9	TRBJ2-3	TRBD2	TGTGCCAGCAGCTTAATCCCCCCACTAGCGGGGTCCACAGATACGCAGTATTTT	CASSLIPPLAGSTDTQYF
.	13	TRBV6-5	TRBJ1-1	.	TGTGCCAGCGGAAGGCGGACACACACTGAAGCTTTCTTT	CASGRRTHTEAFF
.	15	TRBV28	TRBJ1-5	.	TGTGCCAGCAGACAATGGGGAGCTAGCAATCAGCCCCAGCATTTT	CASRQWGASNQPQHF
few	14	TRBV5-1	TRBJ1-4	TRBD1	TGCGCCAGCAGCTGGACAGGGATTAATGAAAAACTGTTTTTT	CASSWTGINEKLFF
.	14	TRBV18	TRBJ2-5	TRBD1	TGTGCCAGCTCACTCGGGACAGGGGTAGAGACCCAGTACTTC	CASSLGTGVETQYF
.	16	TRBV6-5	TRBJ1-5	.	TGTGCCAGCAGTTACCGGGCAGGGGAAGGCAATCAGCCCCAGCATTTT	CASSYRAGEGNQPQHF
.	14	TRBV7-9	TRBJ2-7	TRBD2	TGTGCCAGCAGCTCCTATAGCGGGAGAATCGAGCAGTACTTC	CASSSYSGRIEQYF
.	13	TRBV6-6	TRBJ1-5	.	TGTGCCAGCAGTTACTCGAGCGGGCAGCCCCAGCATTTT	CASSYSSGQPQHF